What follows are 5 T cell receptor beta chains derived from one specimen sequenced in a study of T cell responses to AZD1222 COVID-19 vaccine. Using immunoSEQ multiplex PCR, the repertoire was profiled, and TCRdb retains in-frame clones only, with some absent. The sample contains 110,000 or so clones, roughly nine tenths of which appear only once. The material was peripheral blood, obtained on day 0 of AZD1222 vaccination. Receptor source: an adult in good health.

This clone has a single count. In DNA form, the CDR3 reads TGTGCCAGCAGTTACTTCGGGACAGGTTCTGATGAGCAGTTCTTC. Amino acids: CASSYFGTGSDEQFF. The chain links TRBV6-5 to TRBJ2-1; the match to TRBD1 covers 8 bases. Unmatched junction bases numbered 7, after V lost 1 base and J lost 8 bases. This CDR3 spans 15 amino acids. Germline CDR1 reads MNHEY; CDR2 reads SVGAGI.

The chain recombines TRBV5-1 with TRBJ1-6, with 11 bases fitting TRBD1. J gave up 10 bases and V 4 bases, and 1 base lay outside the gene matches. Germline CDR1 reads SGHRS; CDR2 reads YFSETQ. This CDR3 has 13 residues. The CDR3 region is CASSGDRGSPLHF. CDR3 coding DNA: TGCGCCAGCAGCGGGGACAGGGGGTCACCCCTCCACTTT.

The chain has TRBV7-9 and TRBJ2-3; D gene unclear. This CDR3 spans 15 amino acids. Trimming pared 4 bases from V and 0 bases from J, leaving 11 bases between. Per germline, CDR1 SEHNR and CDR2 FQNEAQ (reference sequence). The CDR3 loop is CASSSRTVSTDTQYF. As DNA, the CDR3 is TGTGCCAGCAGCTCCCGGACGGTTAGCACAGATACGCAGTATTTT.

V gene TRBV29-1 combines with J gene TRBJ1-1; D possibly corresponds to TRBD1 (5 bases). V lost 4 bases and J lost 1, with 16 bases in between. The CDR3 consists of 15 residues. Per the germline V gene, CDR1 is SQVTM and CDR2 is ANQGSEA. The CDR3 here is CSVGQLLHKNTEAFF. The DNA for the CDR3 is TGCAGCGTTGGACAGTTACTCCATAAGAACACTGAAGCTTTCTTT.

This clone was recorded only once. The chain is built from TRBV30 and TRBJ2-3; D gene uncertain. CDR1 is GTSNPN, CDR2 SVGIG, per germline (reference sequence). This CDR3 spans 14 amino acids. Trimming left V 4 bases short and J 0 bases short, with 11 bases between. The CDR3 sequence is CAWKFWGSTDTQYF. CDR3 bases: TGTGCCTGGAAGTTTTGGGGAAGCACAGATACGCAGTATTTT.